This T cell receptor (beta chain) was retrieved from a study of blood T cells in healthy people across ages. Study-wide results and limits: Per-million-T-cell TCR beta diversity fell roughly linearly with age.

V was cut by 4 bases and J by 8 bases, with 21 bases left in between. Germline values: CDR1 SQVTM, CDR2 ANQGSEA. This CDR3 is 15 amino acids long. Then a second PCR, running about 6 to 12 cycles, was carried out with a sample-barcoded 5' primer and a J-beta primer mix. Carrying 12 random nucleotides, a template-switch adaptor labeled each individual cDNA molecule. TCRdb ran MiXCR on the 5' RACE reads and lists one entry per CDR3 protein. The sample shows 1,300,000 or so distinct CDR3 sequences, almost 60% of them seen only once. Comments on this clonotype: No antigen is known for it.

Peripheral blood from each donor was collected in a volume of approximately 10 milliliters. This sequence was found in a man between 18 and 29 years old in good health. V gene TRBV29-1 combines with J gene TRBJ2-1; D is perhaps TRBD2 (6 bases). The sequenced material came from blood. CDR3 bases: TGCAGCGTTGGAATAACGGGAGTCTTGATCGATGAGCAGTTCTTC. Translated, it gives CSVGITGVLIDEQFF.